This T cell receptor beta chain was profiled in a study of blood T cell repertoires in COVID-19. Across the study: Some COVID-19 samples were acute and others convalescent; all came from the United States, Italy and Spain. From T cells, B-cell-depleted T cells, or PBMCs came the material, which was cDNA or gDNA.

This CDR3 spans 12 amino acids. Deletions cut 6 bases from V and 10 bases from J, with 10 bases between. Per the authors' pipeline: Cell counts per sample came from amplifying reference gene primers. Generated by immunoSEQ multiplex PCR, the TCRdb table keeps only in-frame clones and is missing some. V and J calls and clone size are copied from that table; D and trimming were computed from the DNA. The sample has under 250,000 clones; roughly 83% are singletons. Sample: peripheral blood. V usage is TRBV12-3 or TRBV12-4 and J usage is TRBJ1-6; no definite D call. This TCR came from a man older than 75 with acute or convalescent COVID-19. The CDR3 is CASSSRGSPLHF. The CDR3 coding sequence is TGTGCCAGCAGCTCTCGAGGGTCACCCCTCCACTTT.